This TCR beta chain was identified during a study of blood T cell repertoires in COVID-19. In the study overall: Samples of COVID-19 (acute and convalescent) were obtained from the United States, Italy and Spain. In each case, the material was cDNA or gDNA derived from T cells, B-cell-depleted T cells, or PBMCs.

Per germline, CDR1 SGDLS and CDR2 YYNGEE. This CDR3 has 15 amino acids. V lost 0 bases, J lost 1 base, and 8 bases lay in between. Per the authors' pipeline: Amplifying reference gene primers gave estimates of nucleated cell counts. TCRdb's copy holds only in-frame clones and misses some; the assay was immunoSEQ multiplex PCR. The DNA gave D and trimming, while V, J and clone size come from that table. In the table there are under 200,000 clones, over 70% of which are singletons. The gene calls are TRBV9 and TRBJ2-1, with D perhaps TRBD2 (6 bases). What was sequenced was peripheral blood. The TCR originated in an older woman with acute or convalescent COVID-19. CDR3 in amino acids: CASSVGGESYNEQFF. Written as DNA, the CDR3 is TGTGCCAGCAGCGTAGGGGGGGAATCCTACAATGAGCAGTTCTTC. The full variable domain, in which reference TRBV9 and TRBJ2-1 provide the parts outside the CDR3, is DSGVTQTPKHLITATGQRVTLRCSPRSGDLSVYWYQQSLDQGLQFLIQYYNGEERAKGNILERFSAQQFPDLHSELNLSSLELGDSALYFCASSVGGESYNEQFFGPGTRLTVL.